This passage covers 8 T cell receptor beta chains from one sample sequenced in a study of OX40 agonist ivuxolimab in advanced cancers. Assay: immunoSEQ multiplex PCR; the TCRdb copy retains only in-frame clones and omits some. Of about 35,000 clones listed, more than 65% are singletons. The sample in question was CD4+ or CD8+ T cells sorted from blood, obtained in a trial of the OX40 agonist ivuxolimab. The receptors here all came from an adult with an advanced solid tumor such as melanoma, head and neck, liver or kidney cancer.

The rearrangement joins TRBV28 to TRBJ2-3; the D is unclear. The CDR3 has 14 amino acids. V gave up 6 bases and J gave up 0 bases, with 10 bases separating them. CDR1 is MDHEN and CDR2 is SYDVKM in the germline V gene. The CDR3 here is CASSLRRSTDTQYF. The CDR3 bases are TGTGCCAGCAGCCTCCGGCGGAGCACAGATACGCAGTATTTT.

V and J are TRBV5-1 and TRBJ2-2, with 9 positions matching TRBD1. Trimming cost V 3 bases and J 6 bases; bases outside gene matches: 3. Germline V lookup: CDR1 SGHRS, CDR2 YFSETQ. This CDR3 has 14 residues. The CDR3 DNA reads as TGCGCCAGCAGCTGGACAGGGGATGCCGGGGAGCTGTTTTTT. It yields the protein CASSWTGDAGELFF.

This chain links TRBV9 with TRBJ2-3; TRBD2 is a possible D gene (6 bases). Per germline, CDR1 SGDLS and CDR2 YYNGEE. CDR3 length: 12 amino acids. Trimming cost V 4 bases and J 7 bases, with 10 bases left between them. In DNA, the CDR3 is TGTGCCAGCAGCCCTAGCGCAAATACGCAGTATTTT. This codes for CASSPSANTQYF. Supplemented by reference TRBV9 and TRBJ2-3, the full variable domain reads DSGVTQTPKHLITATGQRVTLRCSPRSGDLSVYWYQQSLDQGLQFLIQYYNGEERAKGNILERFSAQQFPDLHSELNLSSLELGDSALYFCASSPSANTQYFGPGTRLTVL.

The V gene is TRBV27, the J gene TRBJ2-3; TRBD2 matches at 12 bases. The CDR3 extends over 16 amino acids. Germline trimming cut 5 bases from V and 5 bases from J; bases unmatched to any gene: 8. Germline loops: CDR1 MNHEY, CDR2 SMNVEV (reference sequence). CDR3 residues: CASSPLLAGGEDTQYF. The CDR3 DNA reads TGTGCCAGCAGTCCACTACTAGCGGGAGGAGAAGATACGCAGTATTTT.

The V and J genes are TRBV6-5 and TRBJ2-5; D gene uncertain. There are 15 residues in the CDR3. Trimming took 0 bases from V and 2 from J, leaving 10 bases between them. Germline V gene data show CDR1 as MNHEY and CDR2 as SVGAGI. The CDR3 spells CASSYSPTIQETQYF. CDR3 DNA: TGTGCCAGCAGTTACTCGCCTACGATACAAGAGACCCAGTACTTC.

The chain carries TRBV14 and TRBJ1-4, with 12 bases identical to TRBD1. The CDR3 contains 17 residues. Germline V gene lookup returns CDR1 SGHDN and CDR2 FVKESK. V was clipped by 5 bases and J by 6 bases; unmatched bases: 10. The CDR3 spells CASSTRDRGHRDEKLFF. DNA for the CDR3: TGTGCCAGCAGCACCCGGGACAGGGGGCATCGCGATGAAAAACTGTTTTTT.

The rearrangement uses TRBV5-4 and TRBJ2-2; D perhaps matches TRBD2 (6 bases). Trimming stripped 2 bases from V and 3 bases from J, with 17 bases between. CDR1 and CDR2 from the germline V gene are SGHNT and YYREEE (reference sequence). This CDR3 spans 17 amino acids. In nucleotides, the CDR3 is TGTGCCAGCAGCTTTGGGGGATGGGGGGTGGACACCGGGGAGCTGTTTTTT. It is translated as CASSFGGWGVDTGELFF. The full variable domain, completed using reference TRBV5-4 and TRBJ2-2, is ETGVTQSPTHLIKTRGQQVTLRCSSQSGHNTVSWYQQALGQGPQFIFQYYREEENGRGNFPPRFSGLQFPNYSSELNVNALELDDSALYLCASSFGGWGVDTGELFFGEGSRLTVL.

CDR3: CALDQGVNTEAFF. CDR3 nucleotides: TGTGCCTTGGACCAGGGGGTAAACACTGAAGCTTTCTTT. V gene TRBV30 combines with J gene TRBJ1-1; 7 bases align to TRBD1. The V gene end was trimmed by 7 bases and the J gene end by 2 bases; junction bases not matched to a gene: 7. The CDR3 runs to 13 residues. The germline CDR1 and CDR2 sequences are GTSNPN and SVGIG (reference sequence).